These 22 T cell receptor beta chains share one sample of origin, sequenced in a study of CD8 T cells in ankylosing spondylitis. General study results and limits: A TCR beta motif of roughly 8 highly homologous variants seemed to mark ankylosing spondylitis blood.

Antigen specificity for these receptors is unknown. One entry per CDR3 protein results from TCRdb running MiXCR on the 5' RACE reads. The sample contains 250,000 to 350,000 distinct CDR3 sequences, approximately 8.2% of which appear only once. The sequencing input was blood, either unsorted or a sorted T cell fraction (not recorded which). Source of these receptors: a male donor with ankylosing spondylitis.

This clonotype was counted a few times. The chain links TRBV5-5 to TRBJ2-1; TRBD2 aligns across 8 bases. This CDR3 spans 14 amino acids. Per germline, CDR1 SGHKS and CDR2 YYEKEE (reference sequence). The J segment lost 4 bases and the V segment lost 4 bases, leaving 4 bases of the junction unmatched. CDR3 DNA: TGTGCCAGCAGCCGGGAGGGCCCGTACAATGAGCAGTTCTTC. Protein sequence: CASSREGPYNEQFF.

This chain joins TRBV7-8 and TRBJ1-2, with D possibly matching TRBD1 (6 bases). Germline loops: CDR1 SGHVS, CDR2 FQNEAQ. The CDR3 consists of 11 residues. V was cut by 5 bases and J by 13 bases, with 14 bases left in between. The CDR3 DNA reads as TGTGCCAGCAGCCCGGCCCGGGGGCTCACCTTC. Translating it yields CASSPARGLTF.

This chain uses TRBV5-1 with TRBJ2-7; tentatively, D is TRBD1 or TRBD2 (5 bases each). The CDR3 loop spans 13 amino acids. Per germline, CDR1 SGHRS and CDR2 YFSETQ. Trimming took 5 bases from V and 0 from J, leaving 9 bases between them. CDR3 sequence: CASRTGTSYEQYF. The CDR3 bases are TGCGCCAGCAGAACCGGGACCTCCTACGAGCAGTACTTC.

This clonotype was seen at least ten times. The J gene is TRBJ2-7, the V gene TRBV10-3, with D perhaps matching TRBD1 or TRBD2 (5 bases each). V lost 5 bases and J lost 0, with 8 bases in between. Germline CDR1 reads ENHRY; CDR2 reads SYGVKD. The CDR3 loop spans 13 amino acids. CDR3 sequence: CAISRDASYEQYF. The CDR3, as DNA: TGTGCCATCAGTCGGGACGCCTCCTACGAGCAGTACTTC.

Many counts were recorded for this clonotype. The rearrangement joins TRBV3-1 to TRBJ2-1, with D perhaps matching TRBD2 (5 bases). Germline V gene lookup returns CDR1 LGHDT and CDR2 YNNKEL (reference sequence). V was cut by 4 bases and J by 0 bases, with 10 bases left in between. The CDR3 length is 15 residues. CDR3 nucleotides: TGTGCCAGCAGCCCCCTCCGGGGCTCCTACAATGAGCAGTTCTTC. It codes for CASSPLRGSYNEQFF.

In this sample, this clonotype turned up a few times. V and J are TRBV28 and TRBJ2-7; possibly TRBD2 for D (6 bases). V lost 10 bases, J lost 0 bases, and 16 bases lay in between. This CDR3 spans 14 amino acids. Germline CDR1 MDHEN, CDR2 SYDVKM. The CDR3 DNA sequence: TGTGCCACCCATCGCGGGATGAGCTCCTACGAGCAGTACTTC. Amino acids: CATHRGMSSYEQYF.

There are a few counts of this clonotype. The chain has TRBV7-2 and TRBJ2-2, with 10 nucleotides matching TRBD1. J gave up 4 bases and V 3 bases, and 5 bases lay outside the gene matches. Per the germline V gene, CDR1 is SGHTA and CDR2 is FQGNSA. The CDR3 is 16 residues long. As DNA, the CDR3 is TGTGCCAGCAGCTTCGACAGGGGGCTCGGCACCGGGGAGCTGTTTTTT. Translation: CASSFDRGLGTGELFF.

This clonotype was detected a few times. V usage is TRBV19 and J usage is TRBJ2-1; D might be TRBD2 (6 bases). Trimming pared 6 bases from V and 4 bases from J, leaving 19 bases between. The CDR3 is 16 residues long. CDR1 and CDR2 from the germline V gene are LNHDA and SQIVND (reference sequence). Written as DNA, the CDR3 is TGTGCCAGTAGCTCCCTTGGGCTAGCGAGGTACAATGAGCAGTTCTTC. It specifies CASSSLGLARYNEQFF.

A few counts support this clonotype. The CDR3 is CSVADLNTEAFF. In DNA, the CDR3 is TGCAGCGTTGCGGACCTGAACACTGAAGCTTTCTTT. V and J are TRBV29-1 and TRBJ1-1; no definite D call. The CDR3 runs to 12 residues. Germline V gene data show CDR1 as SQVTM and CDR2 as ANQGSEA. Trimming cost V 4 bases and J 0 bases, with 6 bases left between them.

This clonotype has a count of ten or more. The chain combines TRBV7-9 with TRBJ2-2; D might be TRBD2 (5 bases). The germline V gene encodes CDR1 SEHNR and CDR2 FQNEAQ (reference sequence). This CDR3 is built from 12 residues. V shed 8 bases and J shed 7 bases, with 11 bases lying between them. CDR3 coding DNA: TGTGCCAGCTACCGGGAAGTCGGGGAGCTGTTTTTT. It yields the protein CASYREVGELFF.

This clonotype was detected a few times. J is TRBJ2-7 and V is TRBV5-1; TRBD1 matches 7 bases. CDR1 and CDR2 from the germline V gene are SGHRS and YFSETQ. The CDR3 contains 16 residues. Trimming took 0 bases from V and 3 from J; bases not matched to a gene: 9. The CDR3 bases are TGCGCCAGCAGCTTGGATACAGGGGTCCACCTCTACGAGCAGTACTTC. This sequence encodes CASSLDTGVHLYEQYF. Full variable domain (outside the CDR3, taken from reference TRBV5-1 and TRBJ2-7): KAGVTQTPRYLIKTRGQQVTLSCSPISGHRSVSWYQQTPGQGLQFLFEYFSETQRNKGNFPGRFSGRQFSNSRSEMNVSTLELGDSALYLCASSLDTGVHLYEQYFGPGTRLTVT.

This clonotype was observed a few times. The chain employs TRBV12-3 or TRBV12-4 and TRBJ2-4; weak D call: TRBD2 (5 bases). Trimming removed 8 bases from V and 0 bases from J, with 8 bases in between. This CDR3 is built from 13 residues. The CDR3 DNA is TGTGCCAGCGAGGGTCTAGCCAAAAACATTCAGTACTTC. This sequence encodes CASEGLAKNIQYF.

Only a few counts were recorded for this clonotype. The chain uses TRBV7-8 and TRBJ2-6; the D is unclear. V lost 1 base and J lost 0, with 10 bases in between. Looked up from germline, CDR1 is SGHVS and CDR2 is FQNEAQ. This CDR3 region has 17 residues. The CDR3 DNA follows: TGTGCCAGCAGCTTAGGCCTAGGTGGCTCTGGGGCCAACGTCCTGACTTTC. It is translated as CASSLGLGGSGANVLTF.

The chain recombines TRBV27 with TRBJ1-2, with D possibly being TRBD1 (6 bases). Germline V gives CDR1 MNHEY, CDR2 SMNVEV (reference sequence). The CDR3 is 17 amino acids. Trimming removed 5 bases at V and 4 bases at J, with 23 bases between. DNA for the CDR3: TGTGCCAGCAGTGCCCGCGGGGGGCGGACGATGACCTATGGCTACACCTTC. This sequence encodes CASSARGGRTMTYGYTF.

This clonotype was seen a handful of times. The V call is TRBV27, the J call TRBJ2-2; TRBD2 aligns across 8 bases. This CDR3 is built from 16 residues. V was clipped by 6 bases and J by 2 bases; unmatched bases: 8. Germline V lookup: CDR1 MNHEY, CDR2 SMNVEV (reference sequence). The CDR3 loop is CASSQLLAVNTGELFF. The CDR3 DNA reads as TGTGCCAGCAGCCAATTACTAGCGGTAAACACCGGGGAGCTGTTTTTT.

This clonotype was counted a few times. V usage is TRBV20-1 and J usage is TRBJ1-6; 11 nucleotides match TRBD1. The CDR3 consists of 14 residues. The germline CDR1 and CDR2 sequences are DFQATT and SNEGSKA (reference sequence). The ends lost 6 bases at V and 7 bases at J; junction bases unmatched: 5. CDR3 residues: CSARTGGENSPLHF. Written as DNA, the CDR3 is TGCAGTGCAAGGACAGGGGGCGAGAATTCACCCCTCCACTTT.

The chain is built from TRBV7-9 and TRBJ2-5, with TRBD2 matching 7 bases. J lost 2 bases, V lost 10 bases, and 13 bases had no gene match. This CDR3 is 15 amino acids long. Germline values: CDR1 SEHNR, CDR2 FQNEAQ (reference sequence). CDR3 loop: CATSILGGRQETQYF. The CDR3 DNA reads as TGTGCCACCTCAATCCTTGGCGGGAGACAAGAGACCCAGTACTTC. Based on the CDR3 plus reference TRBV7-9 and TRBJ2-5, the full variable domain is DTGVSQNPRHKITKRGQNVTFRCDPISEHNRLYWYRQTLGQGPEFLTYFQNEAQLEKSRLLSDRFSAERPKGSFSTLEIQRTEQGDSAMYLCATSILGGRQETQYFGPGTRLLVL.

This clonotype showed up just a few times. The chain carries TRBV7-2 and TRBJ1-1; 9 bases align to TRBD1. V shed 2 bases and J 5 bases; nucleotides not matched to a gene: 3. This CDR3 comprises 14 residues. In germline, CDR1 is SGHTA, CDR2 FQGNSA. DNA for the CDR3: TGTGCCAGCAGCTTAAACAGGGGGCATACTGAAGCTTTCTTT. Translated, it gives CASSLNRGHTEAFF.

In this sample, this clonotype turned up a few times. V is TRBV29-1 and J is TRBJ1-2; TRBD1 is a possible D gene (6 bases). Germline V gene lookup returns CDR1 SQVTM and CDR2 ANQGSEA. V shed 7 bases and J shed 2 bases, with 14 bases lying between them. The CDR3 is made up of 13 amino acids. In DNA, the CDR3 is TGCAGCGCCTTGACTCAGGGGAACTATGGCTACACCTTC. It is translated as CSALTQGNYGYTF.

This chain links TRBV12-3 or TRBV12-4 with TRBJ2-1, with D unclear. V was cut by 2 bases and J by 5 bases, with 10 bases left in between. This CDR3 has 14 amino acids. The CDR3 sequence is CASSLRSWNNEQFF. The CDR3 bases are TGTGCCAGCAGTTTAAGATCGTGGAACAATGAGCAGTTCTTC.

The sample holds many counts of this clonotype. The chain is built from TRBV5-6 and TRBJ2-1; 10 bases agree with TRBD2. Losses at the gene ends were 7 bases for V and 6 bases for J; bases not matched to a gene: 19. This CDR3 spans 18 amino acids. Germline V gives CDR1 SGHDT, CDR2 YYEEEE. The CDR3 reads CASLGTSERVRFGNEQFF. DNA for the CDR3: TGTGCCAGCCTCGGGACTAGCGAGAGGGTTCGCTTTGGCAATGAGCAGTTCTTC.

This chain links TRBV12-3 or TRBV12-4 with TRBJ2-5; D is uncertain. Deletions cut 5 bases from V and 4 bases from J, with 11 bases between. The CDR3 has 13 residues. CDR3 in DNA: TGTGCCAGCAGTGGGGTGGCGAGAGAGACCCAGTACTTC. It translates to CASSGVARETQYF.